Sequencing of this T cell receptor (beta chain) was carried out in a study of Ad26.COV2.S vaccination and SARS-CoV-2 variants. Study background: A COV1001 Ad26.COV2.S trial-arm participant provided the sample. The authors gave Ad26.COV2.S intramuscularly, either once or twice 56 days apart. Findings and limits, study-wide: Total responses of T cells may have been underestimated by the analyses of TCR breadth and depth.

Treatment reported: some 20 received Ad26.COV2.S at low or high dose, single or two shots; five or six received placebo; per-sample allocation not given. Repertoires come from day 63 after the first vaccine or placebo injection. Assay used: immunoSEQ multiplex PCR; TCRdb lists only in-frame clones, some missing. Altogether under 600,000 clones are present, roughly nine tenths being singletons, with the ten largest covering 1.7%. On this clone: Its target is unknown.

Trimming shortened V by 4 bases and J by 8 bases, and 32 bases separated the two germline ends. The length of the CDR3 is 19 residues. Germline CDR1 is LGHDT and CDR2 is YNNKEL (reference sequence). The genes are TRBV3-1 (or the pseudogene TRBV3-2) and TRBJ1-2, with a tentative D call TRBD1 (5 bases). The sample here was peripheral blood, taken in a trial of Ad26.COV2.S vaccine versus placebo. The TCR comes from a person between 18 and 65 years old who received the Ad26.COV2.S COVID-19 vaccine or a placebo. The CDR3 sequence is CASSPLSSGVTSWVVGYTF. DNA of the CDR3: TGTGCCAGCAGCCCCCTTTCCTCGGGGGTTACGTCCTGGGTTGTCGGCTACACCTTC.